The rows below give T cell receptor beta chains drawn from one sample of a study of OX40 agonist ivuxolimab in advanced cancers. Repertoires were generated with immunoSEQ multiplex PCR, while TCRdb's copy carries only in-frame clones and drops some. The sample yields 77,000 or so clones, about 90% seen once. The sample in question was CD4+ or CD8+ T cells sorted from blood, obtained in a trial of the OX40 agonist ivuxolimab. The source is an adult with an advanced solid tumor such as melanoma, head and neck, liver or kidney cancer. Each CDR3 is given with its conserved first and last residue.

J gene,V gene,CDR3 length,CDR3 protein
TRBJ1-5,TRBV6-1,13,CASSGGGNQPQHF
TRBJ2-2,TRBV5-1,13,CASTRQGAGELFF
TRBJ2-3,TRBV19,16,CASSSIGSTSTDTQYF
TRBJ2-2,TRBV12-5,14,CASGLGLRDGELFF
TRBJ1-2,TRBV19,15,CASFDRASFNYGYTF
TRBJ2-1,TRBV30,13,CAWSVGGGNEQFF
TRBJ1-5,TRBV6-1,13,CASSEGANQPQHF
TRBJ2-7,TRBV7-2,13,CASSLVDWYEQYF
TRBJ1-2,TRBV6-1,14,CASSDPGRRDGYTF
TRBJ2-3,TRBV6-5,14,CASRLDRGADTQYF
TRBJ2-5,TRBV2,12,CASSDLGETQYF
TRBJ2-1,TRBV30,13,CAWSPWGASEQFF
TRBJ2-3,TRBV29-1,16,CSVDRVDRFFTDTQYF
TRBJ1-3,TRBV21-1,17,CASSKKGLTRVGNTIYF
TRBJ1-2,TRBV6-6,15,CASSPPVGPSYGYTF
TRBJ2-3,TRBV11-2,12,CASSPRWDTQYF
TRBJ2-5,TRBV6-4,13,CASPLGGKETQYF
TRBJ1-2,TRBV4-3,14,CASSQGQVGRGYTF
TRBJ1-5,TRBV7-2,13,CASSLTRQGPQHF
TRBJ2-6,TRBV5-1,16,CASSLGVYSGANVLTF
TRBJ2-5,TRBV11-2,13,CASSLSLAETQYF
TRBJ1-2,TRBV11-2,13,CASSSTANYGYTF
TRBJ2-3,TRBV18,17,CASSPLPQGSDTDTQYF
TRBJ1-1,TRBV5-1,12,CASSEGQGQAFF
TRBJ2-1,TRBV2,13,CASSFTGFNEQFF
TRBJ2-1,TRBV27,18,CASSLSAPRQTSYNEQFF
TRBJ2-7,TRBV4-1,14,CASSQDYKGREQYF
TRBJ1-2,TRBV7-2,17,CASSSPSDRAMWYGYTF
TRBJ2-6,TRBV6-1,15,CASSEGEAGANVLTF
TRBJ1-1,TRBV12-5,13,CASGLRLNTEAFF
TRBJ1-1,TRBV5-1,15,CASSLGPTGGTEAFF
TRBJ1-5,TRBV6-4,13,CASSESYNQPQHF
TRBJ1-5,TRBV6-6,15,CASSETDRANQPQHF
TRBJ2-3,TRBV9,15,CASSVVGSSTDTQYF
TRBJ1-1,TRBV6-5,13,CASSWIPGTEAFF
TRBJ2-3,TRBV6-1,11,CASSNLDTQYF
TRBJ1-1,TRBV7-8,16,CASSFGRDRGNTEAFF
TRBJ2-3,TRBV2,15,CASSGRVSLTDTQYF
TRBJ1-1,TRBV7-6,12,CASSLMGAEAFF
TRBJ1-6,TRBV19,15,CASSIDRGGSSPLHF
TRBJ2-1,TRBV7-9,13,CASSRPGGYEQFF
TRBJ2-7,TRBV30,13,CAWSRGPFDEQYF
TRBJ1-2,TRBV5-6,13,CASSLVGPGGYTF
TRBJ1-3,TRBV9,15,CASSASLTGGNTIYF
TRBJ2-7,TRBV2,12,CASRREGYEQYF
TRBJ1-1,TRBV19,15,CASSMGGGLGTEAFF
TRBJ1-1,TRBV7-9,16,CASSLSATGAGTEAFF
TRBJ2-2,TRBV5-6,17,CASSSTKTIRVTGELFF
TRBJ1-1,TRBV7-2,14,CASSIQGRNTEAFF
TRBJ2-5,TRBV7-3,14,CASRPSHSEETQYF
TRBJ2-4,TRBV19,17,CASSMRGLADYKNIQYF
TRBJ2-7,TRBV30,19,CAWAPGRTSGWRSSYEQYF
TRBJ2-2,TRBV4-3,14,CASSQDRASGELFF
TRBJ2-7,TRBV28,17,CASSPGQARKLAYEQYF
TRBJ2-5,TRBV5-1,14,CASSLRGVGETQYF